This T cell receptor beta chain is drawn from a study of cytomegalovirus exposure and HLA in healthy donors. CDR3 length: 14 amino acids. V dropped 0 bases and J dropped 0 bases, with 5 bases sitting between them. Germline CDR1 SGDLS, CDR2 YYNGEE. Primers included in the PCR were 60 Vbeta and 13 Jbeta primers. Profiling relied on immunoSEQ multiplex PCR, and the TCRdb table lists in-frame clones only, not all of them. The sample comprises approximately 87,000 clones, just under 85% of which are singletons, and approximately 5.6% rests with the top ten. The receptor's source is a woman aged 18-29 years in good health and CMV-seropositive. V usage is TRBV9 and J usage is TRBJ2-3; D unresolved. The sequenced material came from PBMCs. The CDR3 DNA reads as TGTGCCAGCAGCGTAGGTACTAGCACAGATACGCAGTATTTT. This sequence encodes CASSVGTSTDTQYF. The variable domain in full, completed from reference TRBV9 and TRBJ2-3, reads DSGVTQTPKHLITATGQRVTLRCSPRSGDLSVYWYQQSLDQGLQFLIQYYNGEERAKGNILERFSAQQFPDLHSELNLSSLELGDSALYFCASSVGTSTDTQYFGPGTRLTVL.